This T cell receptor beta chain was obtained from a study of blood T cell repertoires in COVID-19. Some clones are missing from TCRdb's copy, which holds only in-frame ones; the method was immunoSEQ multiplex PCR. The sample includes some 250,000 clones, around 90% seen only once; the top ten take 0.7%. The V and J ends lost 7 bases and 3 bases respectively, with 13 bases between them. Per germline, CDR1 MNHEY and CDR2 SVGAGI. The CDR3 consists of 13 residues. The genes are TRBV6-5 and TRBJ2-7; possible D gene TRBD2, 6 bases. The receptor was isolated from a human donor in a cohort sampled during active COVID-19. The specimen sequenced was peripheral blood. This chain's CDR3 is CASNLASGYEQYF. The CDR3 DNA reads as TGTGCCAGCAATCTAGCGTCGGGCTACGAGCAGTACTTC.